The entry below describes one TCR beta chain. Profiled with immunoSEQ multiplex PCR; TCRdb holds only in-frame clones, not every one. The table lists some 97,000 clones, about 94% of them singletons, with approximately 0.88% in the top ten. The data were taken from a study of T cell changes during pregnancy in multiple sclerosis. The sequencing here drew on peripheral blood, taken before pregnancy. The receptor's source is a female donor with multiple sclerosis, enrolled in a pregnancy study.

As DNA, the CDR3 is TGTGCCAGCAGTTCTACCCTAGCGACTCACGAGCAGTACTTC. This encodes CASSSTLATHEQYF. V usage is TRBV27 and J usage is TRBJ2-7; a weak D match, TRBD2 (6 bases). Germline CDR1 MNHEY, CDR2 SMNVEV (reference sequence). This CDR3 is 14 amino acids long. The germline V and J ends were trimmed by 4 bases and 5 bases, with 15 bases remaining between them.